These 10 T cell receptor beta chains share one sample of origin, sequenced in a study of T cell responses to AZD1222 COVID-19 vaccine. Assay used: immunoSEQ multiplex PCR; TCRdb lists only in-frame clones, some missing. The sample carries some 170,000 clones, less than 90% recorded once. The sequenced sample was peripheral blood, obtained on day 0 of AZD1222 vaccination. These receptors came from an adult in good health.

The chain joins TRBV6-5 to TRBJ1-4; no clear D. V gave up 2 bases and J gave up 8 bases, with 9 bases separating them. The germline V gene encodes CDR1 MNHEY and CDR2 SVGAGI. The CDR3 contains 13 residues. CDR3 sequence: CASSYGMGEKLFF. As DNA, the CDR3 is TGTGCCAGCAGTTACGGCATGGGGGAAAAACTGTTTTTT.

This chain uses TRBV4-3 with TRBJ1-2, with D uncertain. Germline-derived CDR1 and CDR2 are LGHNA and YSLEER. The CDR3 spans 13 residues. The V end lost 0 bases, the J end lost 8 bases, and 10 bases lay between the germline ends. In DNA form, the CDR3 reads TGCGCCAGCAGCCAAGATTCAGACGGGGGCTACACCTTC. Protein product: CASSQDSDGGYTF.

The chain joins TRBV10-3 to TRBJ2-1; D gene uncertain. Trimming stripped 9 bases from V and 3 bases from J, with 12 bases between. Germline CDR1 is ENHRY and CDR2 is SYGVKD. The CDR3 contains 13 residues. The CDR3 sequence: CAISPADYNEQFF. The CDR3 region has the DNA TGTGCCATTTCTCCGGCCGACTACAATGAGCAGTTCTTC.

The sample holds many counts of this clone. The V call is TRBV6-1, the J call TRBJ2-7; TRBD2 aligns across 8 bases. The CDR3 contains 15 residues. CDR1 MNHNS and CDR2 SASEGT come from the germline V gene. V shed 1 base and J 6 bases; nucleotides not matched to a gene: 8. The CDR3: CASSEEPAGVAEQYF. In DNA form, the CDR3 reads TGTGCCAGCAGTGAAGAGCCAGCGGGAGTAGCCGAGCAGTACTTC.

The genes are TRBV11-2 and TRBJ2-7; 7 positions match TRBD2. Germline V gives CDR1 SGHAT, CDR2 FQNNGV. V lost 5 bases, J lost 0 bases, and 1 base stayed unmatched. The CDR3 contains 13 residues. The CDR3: CASSGGGSYEQYV. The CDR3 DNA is TGTGCCAGCAGCGGCGGGGGCTCCTACGAGCAGTACGTC.

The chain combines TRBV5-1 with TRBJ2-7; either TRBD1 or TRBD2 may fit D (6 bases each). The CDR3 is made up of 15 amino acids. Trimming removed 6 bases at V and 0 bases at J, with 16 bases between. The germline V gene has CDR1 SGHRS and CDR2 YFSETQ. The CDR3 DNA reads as TGCGCCAGCAAAAAGTCCGGGGGCAACTCCTACGAGCAGTACTTC. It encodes CASKKSGGNSYEQYF.

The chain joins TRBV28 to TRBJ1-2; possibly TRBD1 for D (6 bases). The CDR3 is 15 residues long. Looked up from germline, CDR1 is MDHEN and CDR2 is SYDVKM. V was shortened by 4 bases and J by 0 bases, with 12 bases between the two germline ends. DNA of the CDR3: TGTGCCAGCAGTTCCTCCGGGGGCCCTAACTATGGCTACACCTTC. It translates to CASSSSGGPNYGYTF.

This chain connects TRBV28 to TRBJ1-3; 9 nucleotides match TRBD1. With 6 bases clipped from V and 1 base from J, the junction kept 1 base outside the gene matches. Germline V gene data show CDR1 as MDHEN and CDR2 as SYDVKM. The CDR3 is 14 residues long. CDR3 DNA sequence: TGTGCCAGCAGGACAGGGGGTTCTGGAAACACCATATATTTT. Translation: CASRTGGSGNTIYF.

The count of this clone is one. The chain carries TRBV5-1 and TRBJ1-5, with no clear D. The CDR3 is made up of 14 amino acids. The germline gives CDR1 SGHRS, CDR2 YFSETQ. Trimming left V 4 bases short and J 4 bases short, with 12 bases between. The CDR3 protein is CASSPLGGNQPQHF. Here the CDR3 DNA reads TGCGCCAGCAGCCCTTTGGGCGGGAATCAGCCCCAGCATTTT.

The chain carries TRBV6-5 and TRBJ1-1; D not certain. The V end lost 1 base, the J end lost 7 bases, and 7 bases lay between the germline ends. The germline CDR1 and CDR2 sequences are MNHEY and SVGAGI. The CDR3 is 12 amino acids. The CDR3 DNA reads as TGTGCCAGCAGTTACTTTTTGGGTGAAGCTTTCTTT. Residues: CASSYFLGEAFF.